The T cell receptor beta chain described here comes from a study of blood T cell repertoires in COVID-19 (TCRdb year 2020). General notes on the study: The collaborator samples originated in the United States, Italy and Spain and spanned the acute and convalescent phases of COVID-19. The prospective study material was composed of cDNA or gDNA derived from T cells, B-cell-depleted T cells, or PBMCs. Subjects who had been exposed to COVID-19, were actively infected with it, or had recovered from it provided the deeply sampled blood TCRbeta repertoires that made up the dataset. The repertoires were released in a freely available public database intended as a resource for research on the immune response to SARS-CoV-2. Samples were obtained from the ongoing ImmuneRACE study (first 160 participants) and from about 1,300 subjects provided by 6 global collaborators. The sample metadata nearly always contained a de-identified subject ID, COVID-19 status, age in years and sex. HLA class I and class II types, where available, came from metadata supplied by the sample provider rather than from assay-based typing.

Collaborating institutions collected whole blood in K2EDTA tubes following their own protocols. For TCRbeta analysis, collaborator samples were shipped as frozen whole blood, as isolated PBMCs, or as DNA extracted from either sample type. Ends trimmed: V by 7 bases, J by 0 bases; bases unmatched to a gene: 11. From its cysteine to its phenylalanine, the CDR3 spans 18 amino acids. Here the CDR3 DNA is all that survives: 54 bases in frame from base 1. CDR1 and CDR2 (SNHLY, FYNNEI) derive from the germline V gene. This clone was seen a few times. Its target antigen remains unknown. It has no much larger one-base neighbor in the sample; base qualities were not kept. The study at large found these results: How much clinical and demographic metadata was included differed by source and by participant, and the metadata was provided uncurated.

TCRbeta CDR3 regions were amplified from genomic DNA using the immunoSEQ Assay, a bias-controlled multiplex PCR. The authors processed their data as follows. The number of nucleated cells in each sample was estimated from the amplification of reference gene primers within the assay. Sequence reads were collapsed and filtered to measure the absolute abundance of every unique TCRbeta CDR3 rearrangement. For each sample, productive Simpson clonality was calculated as the square root of Simpson's diversity index over productive rearrangements. This is the immuneACCESS table as TCRdb keeps it, with only in-frame sequences that have V and J called. A part of the clones is gone; compared with another copy, unresolved V genes explain less than half, and the rest is unexplained. V and J calls and clone size are given by that table; D and trimming were obtained from the DNA. In this sample the table shows fewer than 150,000 clones, around 90% of which occur a single time. 0.75% to 0.9% of the sample belongs to the ten largest clones.

Recombination joined TRBV2 with TRBJ2-5; 13 nucleotides in the junction match TRBD2. The TCR comes from a woman aged 45-65 years with active or convalescent COVID-19. Material: peripheral blood. The CDR3 corresponds to CASKPGLAGEWYQETQYF. The DNA is as follows: TGTGCCAGCAAGCCAGGACTAGCGGGAGAGTGGTACCAAGAGACCCAGTACTTC.